Each of the 12 T cell receptor beta chains below was sequenced from the same sample in a study of blood T cells in healthy people across ages. The use of a sample-barcoded 5' primer and a J-beta primer mix characterized a second PCR of about 6 to 12 cycles. TCRdb re-called the 5' RACE reads through MiXCR, storing one row per CDR3 protein. The sample has around 900,000 distinct CDR3 sequences, under 30% seen once. The sequencing input was blood. Source of these receptors: a woman aged 80 or over in good health.

J is TRBJ2-1 and V is TRBV5-8; D remains unclear. The V gene lost 5 bases and the J gene lost 14 bases, with 17 bases spanning the gap. In germline, CDR1 is SGHTS, CDR2 YDEGEE. This CDR3 comprises 12 residues. The CDR3 sequence is CASSWAPPVKFF. The DNA for the CDR3 is TGTGCCAGCAGTTGGGCACCCCCCGTGAAGTTCTTC.

As to this clonotype: With a much larger clone just one base away, this may be a read error. The rearrangement links TRBV7-2 to TRBJ2-1; unclear D gene. The CDR3 is made up of 12 amino acids. Germline-derived CDR1 and CDR2 are SGHTA and FQGNSA. Trimming stripped 4 bases from V and 9 bases from J, with 10 bases between. CDR3 sequence reads: CASSSTGSEQFF. The CDR3 DNA follows: TGTGCCAGCAGCTCTACTGGCAGTGAGCAGTTCTTC. Complete variable domain (other parts from reference TRBV7-2 and TRBJ2-1): GAGVSQSPSNKVTEKGKDVELRCDPISGHTALYWYRQSLGQGLEFLIYFQGNSAPDKSGLPSDRFSAERTGGSVSTLTIQRTQQEDSAVYLCASSSTGSEQFFGPGTRLTVL.

This clonotype occurred many times. The rearrangement uses TRBV7-7 and TRBJ2-1, with D tentatively TRBD1 or TRBD2 (5 bases each). The CDR3 covers 15 residues. Between the trimmed V and J ends, which lost 3 bases and 0 bases, there was a span of 9 bases. Germline CDR1 SSHAT, CDR2 FNYEAQ (reference sequence). CDR3 in DNA: TGTGCCAGCAGCTTGGGGGAAGGCTCCTACAATGAGCAGTTCTTC. This translates into CASSLGEGSYNEQFF.

Only one count was recorded for this clonotype. Being one base from a much bigger clone, this may be a read error. V is TRBV6-1 and J is TRBJ2-1, with D unresolved. Trimming stripped 0 bases from V and 13 bases from J, with 22 bases between. The V gene's germline CDR1 is MNHNS and CDR2 SASEGT. The CDR3 has 16 residues. CDR3 in DNA: TGTGCCAGCAGTGAAGCAGTCAGCTGGATAGGAGAGACCCAGTTCTTC. Protein product: CASSEAVSWIGETQFF.

The rearrangement joins TRBV7-2 to TRBJ1-6, with D unresolved. Germline V CDR1 and CDR2: SGHTA, FQGNSA. Between the trimmed V and J ends, which lost 1 base and 14 bases, there was a span of 9 bases. The CDR3 sequence is 12 residues long. In nucleotides, the CDR3 is TGTGCCAGCAGCTTAGAGGGATTCTCCCTCCACTTT. Translating gives CASSLEGFSLHF. Complete variable domain (other parts from reference TRBV7-2 and TRBJ1-6): GAGVSQSPSNKVTEKGKDVELRCDPISGHTALYWYRQSLGQGLEFLIYFQGNSAPDKSGLPSDRFSAERTGGSVSTLTIQRTQQEDSAVYLCASSLEGFSLHFGNGTRLTVT.

This clonotype was picked up many times. The chain combines TRBV18 with TRBJ2-5, with D tentatively TRBD1 (6 bases). The CDR3 loop spans 13 amino acids. Germline CDR1 KGHSH, CDR2 LQKENI. V was trimmed by 8 bases and J by 5 bases, leaving 15 bases between them. The CDR3 bases are TGTGCCAGCAGCCCCCCAGGGGCGGAGACCCAGTACTTC. Translating gives CASSPPGAETQYF. The complete variable domain, with remaining parts taken from reference TRBV18 and TRBJ2-5, reads NAGVMQNPRHLVRRRGQEARLRCSPMKGHSHVYWYRQLPEEGLKFMVYLQKENIIDESGMPKERFSAEFPKEGPSILRIQQVVRGDSAAYFCASSPPGAETQYFGPGTRLLVL.

J is TRBJ2-5 and V is TRBV7-2; TRBD2 might be the D (6 bases). Germline loops: CDR1 SGHTA, CDR2 FQGNSA. V lost 0 bases, J lost 11 bases, and 19 bases lay in between. This CDR3 region has 15 residues. CDR3 DNA sequence: TGTGCCAGCAGCTTAGCTGGGGGGACCTCCAATGAGCAGTACTTC. Translation gives CASSLAGGTSNEQYF. The whole variable domain, remainder taken from reference TRBV7-2 and TRBJ2-5, is GAGVSQSPSNKVTEKGKDVELRCDPISGHTALYWYRQSLGQGLEFLIYFQGNSAPDKSGLPSDRFSAERTGGSVSTLTIQRTQQEDSAVYLCASSLAGGTSNEQYFGPGTRLLVL.

This clonotype occurred many times. The V and J genes are TRBV6-1 and TRBJ2-7, with 9 bases identical to TRBD1. Germline-derived CDR1 and CDR2 are MNHNS and SASEGT. This CDR3 has 13 residues. V was pared by 6 bases and J by 5 bases, with 5 bases of the junction left unmatched. The CDR3 coding sequence is TGTGCCAGCAGAGGGACAGGGACCCACGAGCAGTACTTC. It specifies CASRGTGTHEQYF.

For this clonotype: This clone may be a read error of a much larger clone one base away. The CDR3: CASSLRGPSYNEQYF. The CDR3 DNA sequence: TGTGCCAGCAGCTTGAGGGGCCCCTCCTACAATGAGCAGTACTTC. The V and J genes are TRBV7-2 and TRBJ2-1; D tentatively reads TRBD1 or TRBD2 (5 bases each). TRBJ2-7 matches the DNA end more closely, so the J call is doubtful. The CDR3 is made up of 15 amino acids. Germline CDR1 reads SGHTA; CDR2 reads FQGNSA.

In this sample, this clonotype turned up a few times. This rearrangement joins TRBV12-3 or TRBV12-4 to TRBJ1-2; 12 positions match TRBD1. The CDR3 has 16 residues. With 5 bases clipped from V and 8 bases from J, the junction kept 12 bases outside the gene matches. The CDR3 spells CASSPSPGQGAQGYTF. CDR3 DNA: TGTGCCAGCAGTCCATCTCCGGGACAGGGGGCCCAGGGCTACACCTTC.

This clonotype was seen at least ten times. The chain is built from TRBV29-1 and TRBJ1-2, with no clear D. The CDR3 extends over 13 amino acids. The germline CDR1 and CDR2 sequences are SQVTM and ANQGSEA. The V end lost 1 base, the J end lost 2 bases, and 8 bases lay between the germline ends. The CDR3 region has the DNA TGCAGCGTTGAAGTCGGTGGAAACTATGGCTACACCTTC. It is translated as CSVEVGGNYGYTF.

Remarks on this clonotype: The junction and the germline gene differ at one end; a read error may be behind it. The V and J genes are TRBV5-5 and TRBJ1-1; 9 bases agree with TRBD1. CDR3 size: 14 residues. Germline V CDR1 and CDR2: SGHKS, YYEKEE (reference sequence). CDR3: CAGSLGQGITEAFF. The CDR3 nucleotides read TGTGCCGGCAGCCTCGGACAGGGGATCACTGAAGCTTTCTTT.